This is a list of T cell receptor beta chains from one sample in a study of cytomegalovirus exposure and HLA in healthy donors. TCRdb keeps only in-frame clones here, not all; method: immunoSEQ multiplex PCR. The sample has 170,000 or so clones, 78% seen once; the top ten hold less than 15%. The sample consisted of PBMCs. These receptors came from a woman aged 50 to 60 in good health and CMV-seropositive. CDR3s leave out the opening cysteine and the closing phenylalanine or tryptophan.

V gene | CDR3 protein
TRBV5-4 | ASSFAGNSYGYT
TRBV7-3 | ATPQGAPYEQY
TRBV7-6 | ASSPMGQKVNTEAF
TRBV19 | ASSMSPGWDYGYT
TRBV11-3 | ASSFSGDLYNEQF
TRBV6-1 | ASSEEAGVYNEQF
TRBV2 | ASSLGDRAAYEQY
TRBV12-5 | AILGYTQY
TRBV11-2 | ASSLDLAGGPGEQF
TRBV19 | ASSITGLYGYT
TRBV4-1 | ASSQQIGSYGYT
TRBV5-1 | ASSLTRLERDTQY
TRBV23-1 | ASNPGNHNSPLH
TRBV6-5 | ASSGTEGGGYT
TRBV16 | ASSPTTGTIQY
TRBV4-2 | ASSQDSKETGELF
TRBV5-6 | ASSLEAGGFSYEQY
TRBV5-1 | ASSLDAGGASEQF
TRBV5-8 | ASSLDPTGIYGYT
TRBV2 | ASTGTSGGPEY
TRBV19 | ASSLVTEYNSPLH
TRBV27 | ASNIGWRGGITDTQY
TRBV6-5 | ASSYVSRGELF
TRBV25-1 | ASSARGFQETQY
TRBV30 | AWSGAFSNQPQH
TRBV5-6 | ASSSYRQGLQPQH
TRBV10-3 | AIGSGGRRTHEQF
TRBV2 | ASSEGGSYSNQPQH
TRBV5-6 | ASSFDRGNNSPLH
TRBV9 | ASSRFPSRESNYGYT
TRBV6-1 | ASSERTGGYGYT
TRBV19 | ASSLSRDRLKSPLH
TRBV4-1 | ASSRRGGNTDTQY
TRBV6-1 | ASSVTRPGEQF
TRBV4-1 | ASSRTGTSNQPQH
TRBV5-1 | ASSFGQGEAF
TRBV18 | ASSFSDRGFPSDTQY
TRBV10-1 | ASSESFWTGNTGELF
TRBV5-1 | ASSLASGLGFHEQF
TRBV6-1 | ASSEGHIYGYT
TRBV4-2 | ASSQGQGEGETQY
TRBV9 | ASSLGPIPREGANEKLF
TRBV6-4 | ASSLGQGADGYT
TRBV2 | ASSEMEGGGYT
TRBV7-2 | ASSPYVSGRQETQY
TRBV30 | AGTGYGYT
TRBV5-1 | ASSTGTPDGQY
TRBV10-3 | AISESLEGGYT
TRBV4-1 | ASSPSGLFYEQY
TRBV5-6 | ASSLLAGQGADEQF
TRBV11-2 | ASSLSSGRVGELF
TRBV6-1 | ASRGDPDYGYT
TRBV7-2 | ASSLQGKQPQH